This passage covers 11 T cell receptor beta chains from one sample sequenced in a study of T cell responses to AZD1222 COVID-19 vaccine. The data were produced by immunoSEQ multiplex PCR, yet TCRdb's version contains in-frame clones alone and is incomplete. The table records 140,000 or so clones, 88% of them present only once. This sample comprised peripheral blood, obtained 28 days after the second AZD1222 dose. These receptors originate from an adult who received the AZD1222 COVID-19 vaccine.

The genes are TRBV24-1 and TRBJ1-5; D gene unclear. The CDR3 consists of 12 residues. Germline V CDR1 and CDR2: KGHDR, SFDVKD. Trimming cost V 6 bases and J 2 bases, with 4 bases left between them. DNA for the CDR3: TGTGCCACCAGTCTGCGCAATCAGCCCCAGCATTTT. Residues: CATSLRNQPQHF.

V is TRBV18 and J is TRBJ2-3; D may be TRBD1 or TRBD2 (5 bases each). V lost 3 bases, J lost 6 bases, and 22 bases lay in between. In germline, CDR1 is KGHSH, CDR2 LQKENI. The CDR3 is made up of 17 amino acids. The CDR3 region is CASSPPPGTFIRDTQYF. The CDR3 DNA reads TGTGCCAGCTCACCGCCCCCGGGGACCTTTATTCGGGATACGCAGTATTTT.

The chain's CDR3 is CASSLEASGRGETQYF. The DNA of the CDR3 is TGTGCCAGCAGCTTAGAGGCTAGCGGGAGGGGCGAGACCCAGTACTTC. The chain recombines TRBV7-2 with TRBJ2-5; TRBD2 agrees at 12 bases. V was pared by 1 base and J by 5 bases, with 5 bases of the junction left unmatched. This CDR3 region has 16 residues. Germline assignment: CDR1 SGHTA and CDR2 FQGNSA.

The rearrangement joins TRBV6-1 to TRBJ2-7, with D maybe TRBD1 (5 bases). The V end was cut by 5 bases, the J end by 6 bases, with 26 bases between. The CDR3 runs 17 residues. The germline V gene encodes CDR1 MNHNS and CDR2 SASEGT. The CDR3 DNA reads as TGTGCCAGCAGTAAAGAACCCCCCGGTGCAGGGTCGGGCGAGCAGTACTTC. Its protein product is CASSKEPPGAGSGEQYF.

The rearrangement uses TRBV7-9 and TRBJ2-3; 7 bases fit TRBD1. V trimming: 5 bases; J trimming: 3 bases; junction bases outside the gene matches: 8. The germline gives CDR1 SEHNR, CDR2 FQNEAQ (reference sequence). The CDR3 consists of 15 residues. CDR3 nucleotides: TGTGCCAGCAGCCCGGCGACAGGGAAGACAGATACGCAGTATTTT. Translating it yields CASSPATGKTDTQYF.

This chain connects TRBV11-2 to TRBJ1-3, with D uncertain. From germline, CDR1 is SGHAT and CDR2 FQNNGV. The CDR3 covers 15 residues. The V and J ends lost 0 bases and 9 bases respectively, with 15 bases between them. In DNA form, the CDR3 reads TGTGCCAGCAGCTTAGAGGGCAGGTCTACTGGCACCATATATTTT. It yields the protein CASSLEGRSTGTIYF.

The chain uses TRBV6-5 and TRBJ1-5; D unclear. This CDR3 comprises 14 residues. Trimming pared 5 bases from V and 6 bases from J, leaving 14 bases between. Germline V lookup: CDR1 MNHEY, CDR2 SVGAGI. This CDR3 reads CASSTEPGPQPQHF. The CDR3 region has the DNA TGTGCCAGCAGTACGGAACCGGGCCCTCAGCCCCAGCATTTT.

This clone appeared a few times. V usage is TRBV10-2 and J usage is TRBJ2-3; 10 bases map to TRBD1. V shed 6 bases and J 4 bases; nucleotides not matched to a gene: 7. Germline V lookup: CDR1 WSHSY, CDR2 SAAADI. This CDR3 is built from 15 residues. CDR3 DNA sequence: TGCGCCAGCAGGGGACAGGGGTTTGTTGCAGATACGCAGTATTTT. Protein sequence: CASRGQGFVADTQYF.

This clone appeared once. This chain links TRBV2 with TRBJ2-2, with D possibly TRBD2 on 6 matching bases. Germline V gives CDR1 SNHLY, CDR2 FYNNEI. V dropped 7 bases and J dropped 7 bases, with 16 bases sitting between them. The CDR3 loop spans 14 amino acids. CDR3 DNA: TGTGCCAGCAAGGAAAGTCTAGCGATCGGGGAGCTGTTTTTT. It encodes CASKESLAIGELFF.

This chain uses TRBV10-3 with TRBJ2-3; D is perhaps TRBD1 (6 bases). The V gene lost 5 bases and the J gene lost 1 base, with 13 bases spanning the gap. CDR1 and CDR2 from the germline V gene are ENHRY and SYGVKD. This CDR3 is 15 amino acids long. The CDR3 region is CAISPSGVGTDTQYF. DNA of the CDR3: TGTGCCATCAGTCCATCAGGGGTAGGCACAGATACGCAGTATTTT.

The V and J genes are TRBV11-2 and TRBJ2-7, with 7 bases identical to TRBD2. This CDR3 is built from 14 residues. Trimming at V came to 4 bases and at J to 2 bases, leaving 5 bases not matched to a gene. Germline V gene lookup returns CDR1 SGHAT and CDR2 FQNNGV. CDR3 bases: TGTGCCAGCAGCTCCATCGGACTAGCCTACGAGCAGTACTTC. It codes for CASSSIGLAYEQYF.